This TCR beta chain was identified during a study of shared clonotypes between healthy human individuals. Germline V gene data show CDR1 as SNHLY and CDR2 as FYNNEI. Unmatched junction bases numbered 12, after V lost 6 bases and J lost 4 bases. The CDR3 covers 17 residues. Libraries were prepared by immunoSEQ multiplex PCR; TCRdb keeps only in-frame clonotypes and omits some of them. There are approximately 2.5 million clones in the sample; 93% occur only once, and 0.36% lies in the top ten. The chain uses TRBV2 and TRBJ2-3; TRBD2 matches 11 bases. The TCR originated in a man younger than 30 in good health. Some clones in this sample may be carry-over from other donors' samples. Sample: naive CD4+ T cells from PBMCs. Subset here: CD45RA+ positively selected. The CDR3 protein is CASRGRLAGSSADTQYF. The CDR3 nucleotides read TGTGCCAGCAGAGGACGACTAGCGGGATCGAGCGCAGATACGCAGTATTTT.